The 13 T cell receptor beta chains below come from one sample, sequenced in a study of cytomegalovirus exposure and HLA in healthy donors. The PCR used 60 Vbeta and 13 Jbeta primers. Clones were sequenced by immunoSEQ multiplex PCR, and TCRdb holds only the in-frame ones, with some missing. The sample holds 200,000 to 250,000 clones, 70% to 90% seen once. Sequenced input: PBMCs. All receptors derive from a human donor in good health.

The V gene is TRBV5-1, the J gene TRBJ2-1; 7 positions agree with TRBD2. The CDR3 sequence is 16 residues long. Per germline, CDR1 SGHRS and CDR2 YFSETQ. J gave up 9 bases and V 4 bases, and 16 bases lay outside the gene matches. The CDR3 DNA is TGCGCCAGCAGCCCCTATTCGGGACTACCCGGAGGTGAGCAGTTCTTC. Protein product: CASSPYSGLPGGEQFF.

CDR3: CASSPLGTVTDTQYF. Here the CDR3 DNA reads TGTGCCAGCTCACCACTTGGGACAGTCACAGATACGCAGTATTTT. V is TRBV18 and J is TRBJ2-3, with TRBD1 matching 7 bases. The CDR3 extends over 15 amino acids. CDR1 and CDR2 from the germline V gene are KGHSH and LQKENI. Trimming removed 1 base from V and 2 bases from J; junction bases left unmatched: 3.

The chain joins TRBV28 to TRBJ1-5; TRBD1 agrees at 12 bases. V lost 4 bases and J lost 5; bases outside the gene matches: 6. Germline CDR1 reads MDHEN; CDR2 reads SYDVKM. The CDR3 runs to 16 residues. The DNA for the CDR3 is TGTGCCAGCAGTTACACGGGACAGGGGGCCCATCAGCCCCAGCATTTT. Its translation: CASSYTGQGAHQPQHF.

The V and J genes are TRBV7-9 and TRBJ2-5, with TRBD1 matching 8 bases. Per the germline V gene, CDR1 is SEHNR and CDR2 is FQNEAQ (reference sequence). Trimming removed 5 bases from V and 7 bases from J; junction bases left unmatched: 12. The CDR3 runs to 15 residues. For the CDR3, the DNA is TGTGCCAGCAGCGCGTGGACAGGGACGGCGGGGACCCAGTACTTC. Translated: CASSAWTGTAGTQYF.

V and J are TRBV5-4 and TRBJ2-5; no clear D gene. V was shortened by 2 bases and J by 4 bases, with 9 bases between the two germline ends. The germline V gene has CDR1 SGHNT and CDR2 YYREEE (reference sequence). The CDR3 totals 13 residues. CDR3 bases: TGTGCCAGCAGCTTTAGGAGTGGAGAGACCCAGTACTTC. Residues: CASSFRSGETQYF.

This chain connects TRBV7-3 to TRBJ2-7; 9 bases line up with TRBD2. This CDR3 is built from 15 residues. Trimming at V came to 2 bases and at J to 3 bases, leaving 5 bases not matched to a gene. Germline V gene data show CDR1 as SGHTA and CDR2 as FQGTGA. The CDR3 spells CASSLGIAGVYEQYF. CDR3 DNA: TGTGCCAGCAGCTTAGGGATAGCGGGAGTCTACGAGCAGTACTTC.

The genes are TRBV7-9 and TRBJ2-7, with no clear D. V was shortened by 6 bases and J by 2 bases, with 17 bases between the two germline ends. The CDR3 spans 15 residues. Germline loops: CDR1 SEHNR, CDR2 FQNEAQ (reference sequence). The CDR3 reads CASSPAERFTYEQYF. CDR3 bases: TGTGCCAGCAGTCCTGCCGAGAGGTTTACCTACGAGCAGTACTTC.

This sequence joins TRBV9 and TRBJ2-3, with TRBD2 matching over 8 bases. Germline CDR1 reads SGDLS; CDR2 reads YYNGEE. The CDR3 spans 18 residues. V gave up 4 bases and J gave up 6 bases; unmatched junction bases: 19. CDR3 sequence (DNA): TGTGCCAGCAGCTCGGCCCTGGGCGGGGGGACCCTTATTGATACGCAGTATTTT. This translates into CASSSALGGGTLIDTQYF.

The chain uses TRBV4-2 and TRBJ1-5; D gene ambiguous. The CDR3 extends over 14 amino acids. Germline CDR1 LGHNA, CDR2 YNFKEQ. V was clipped by 4 bases and J by 9 bases, with 16 bases between them. Written as DNA, the CDR3 is TGTGCCAGCAGCCCTGCCGAGGATGAGGGGCCCCAGCATTTT. This encodes CASSPAEDEGPQHF.

V usage is TRBV28 and J usage is TRBJ1-2; maybe TRBD1 (5 bases). The CDR3 loop spans 13 amino acids. Germline-derived CDR1 and CDR2 are MDHEN and SYDVKM. Trimming removed 3 bases at V and 7 bases at J, with 12 bases between. CDR3 nucleotide sequence: TGTGCCAGCAGTTTTGGGGCGGTGGGTGGCTACACCTTC. Its protein is CASSFGAVGGYTF.

This chain connects TRBV29-1 to TRBJ1-2; the D gene is possibly TRBD1 (6 bases). The length of the CDR3 is 12 residues. The V gene's germline CDR1 is SQVTM and CDR2 ANQGSEA. V lost 6 bases, J lost 5 bases, and 13 bases lay in between. CDR3 in amino acids: CSVGQHQYGYTF. CDR3 DNA: TGCAGCGTCGGACAGCACCAGTATGGCTACACCTTC. Using reference TRBV29-1 and TRBJ1-2 for the parts outside the CDR3, the full variable domain is SAVISQKPSRDICQRGTSLTIQCQVDSQVTMMFWYRQQPGQSLTLIATANQGSEATYESGFVIDKFPISRPNLTFSTLTVSNMSPEDSSIYLCSVGQHQYGYTFGSGTRLTVV.

This clone appeared once. The chain couples TRBV25-1 to TRBJ2-5; possible D gene TRBD1, 5 bases. The CDR3 extends over 17 amino acids. CDR1 is MGHDK, CDR2 SYGVNS, per germline. V was shortened by 4 bases and J by 2 bases, with 20 bases between the two germline ends. CDR3 nucleotide sequence: TGTGCCAGCAGTGTATCCCTAGGCAGGACAAAACAAGAGACCCAGTACTTC. Its translation is CASSVSLGRTKQETQYF.

This chain joins TRBV29-1 and TRBJ2-5; 8 bases agree with TRBD1. Germline V gene data show CDR1 as SQVTM and CDR2 as ANQGSEA. The CDR3 covers 12 residues. The V segment lost 7 bases and the J segment 3 bases; nucleotides outside the gene matches: 4. The CDR3 here is CSAHRGKETQYF. The CDR3 coding sequence is TGCAGCGCCCACAGGGGGAAAGAGACCCAGTACTTC.